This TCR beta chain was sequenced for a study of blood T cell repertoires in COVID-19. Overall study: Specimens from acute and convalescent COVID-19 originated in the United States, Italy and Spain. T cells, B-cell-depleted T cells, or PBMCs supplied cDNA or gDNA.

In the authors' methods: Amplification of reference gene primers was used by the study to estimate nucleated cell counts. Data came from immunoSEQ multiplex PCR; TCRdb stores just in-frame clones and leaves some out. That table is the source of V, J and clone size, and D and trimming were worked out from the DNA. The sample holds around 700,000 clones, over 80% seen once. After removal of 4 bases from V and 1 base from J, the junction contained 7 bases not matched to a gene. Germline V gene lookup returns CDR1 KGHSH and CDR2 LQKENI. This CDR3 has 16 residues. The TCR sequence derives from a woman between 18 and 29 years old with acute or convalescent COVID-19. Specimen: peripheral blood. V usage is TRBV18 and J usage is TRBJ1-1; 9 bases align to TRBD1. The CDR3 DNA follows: TGTGCCAGCTCACTAAGAGGGGGACAGGGGAACACTGAAGCTTTCTTT. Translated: CASSLRGGQGNTEAFF. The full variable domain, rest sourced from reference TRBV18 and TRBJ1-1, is NAGVMQNPRHLVRRRGQEARLRCSPMKGHSHVYWYRQLPEEGLKFMVYLQKENIIDESGMPKERFSAEFPKEGPSILRIQQVVRGDSAAYFCASSLRGGQGNTEAFFGQGTRLTVV.